The source of this TCR beta chain is a study of T cells in localized non-small cell lung cancer. V lost 3 bases to trimming and J lost 4 bases, with 14 bases between them. This CDR3 spans 15 amino acids. Germline CDR1 is SGDLS and CDR2 is YYNGEE. The protocol was immunoSEQ multiplex PCR, while the TCRdb copy is restricted to in-frame clones and leaves out a portion. The sample contains about 1,000 clones, over 20% of which appear only once. This clone rates as large. J is TRBJ1-3 and V is TRBV9, with D perhaps TRBD1 (6 bases). The input for sequencing was normal lung tissue next to the tumor, taken before any cancer treatment. The sequence was collected from a male donor aged 60 or over with stage III lung adenocarcinoma. The CDR3 sequence: CASSAQGNLGNTIYF. The CDR3 region has the DNA TGTGCCAGCAGCGCACAGGGCAACCTCGGAAACACCATATATTTT.